The source of this T cell receptor (beta chain) is a study of shared clonotypes between healthy human individuals. This clone appeared a single time. The ends lost 8 bases at V and 7 bases at J; junction bases unmatched: 14. There are 16 residues in the CDR3. CDR1 is SGHTA and CDR2 is FQGNSA in the germline V gene. The data were produced by immunoSEQ multiplex PCR, yet TCRdb's version contains in-frame clones alone and is incomplete. Here the sample spans about 820,000 clones, 85% to 95% being singletons. In the naive CD8 group, cells lacked CD45RO and were positively selected for CCR7, so terminally differentiated effector memory CD45RA+ cells were left out. Donors, healthy HIV-negative adults, lacked recent acute infections or vaccinations. Every one of the donors was a Caucasian adult that lived in Nashville, Tennessee.

The V call is TRBV7-2, the J call TRBJ1-2; 12 positions agree with TRBD1. Sequenced material: naive CD8+ T cells sorted from blood. This sequence was found in a man younger than 40 in good health. The DNA of the CDR3 is TGTGCCAGCTACCAGCCGGGACAGGGGGCCCTCCTTGGCTACACCTTC. Its protein is CASYQPGQGALLGYTF.